What follows describes a single T cell receptor (beta chain). What it binds is not known. Lactation, pregnancy, other autoimmune disease or uncontrolled infection excluded patients. Orbital computed tomography, thyroid ultrasound, serum thyroxine and TRAb, and clinical symptoms together informed the diagnoses. These data come from a study of T cells in Graves' hyperthyroidism and ophthalmopathy. General study results and limits: Most expanded thyroid clonotypes above 0.001 also appeared in blood. By a 13 V-J model, ophthalmopathy was set apart from stable hyperthyroidism.

The CDR3 loop spans 16 amino acids. Amplification yielded TCR beta CDR3 regions, with RNA transcripts as the source. Researchers ran a first-round RT-PCR on the TCR CDR3 using the HTBI primer set. TCRdb fed the multiplex PCR reads into MiXCR, producing one record per CDR3 protein. The sample holds approximately 510,000 distinct CDR3 sequences, 46% seen once. V gene TRBV5-2 combines with J gene TRBJ1-1; TRBD1, the D gene given by the table, was not confirmed from the DNA. TRBV5-2 is a pseudogene. This clonotype was sampled from an adult woman with Graves' disease, either hyperthyroidism or ophthalmopathy (not recorded which). Sequencing was carried out using peripheral blood or thyroid tissue (not recorded which). The CDR3 region is CASNFIPGQGLTEAFF. CDR3 sequence (DNA): TGTGCCAGCAACTTCATACCGGGACAGGGGTTGACTGAAGCTTTCTTT.